The T cell receptor beta chain under discussion was sequenced for a study of T cells in tuberculosis. Study as a whole: IGRA-negative adolescents, IGRA-positive adolescents with latent tuberculosis and adults with active tuberculosis formed this South African cohort. Study outcomes and limitations: A GMM-specific repertoire classifier reached about 85% accuracy, AUROC approximately 0.9.

J gave up 7 bases and V 5 bases, and 13 bases lay outside the gene matches. This CDR3 has 16 amino acids. Germline V lookup: CDR1 LNHDA, CDR2 SQIVND (reference sequence). On this clone itself: Its antigen is undetermined.

Each clinical donor contributed on average roughly 100,000 T cells from unsorted cryopreserved PBMC. Here immunoSEQ multiplex PCR was the method, and the copy in TCRdb shows in-frame clones only, minus some. The repertoire consists of 25,000 to 35,000 clones, with approximately 95% occurring once and the leading ten covering about 4.9%. Specimen: PBMCs. The gene calls are TRBV19 and TRBJ2-7, with 11 bases lining up with TRBD2. The source is a donor aged 10-35 years with latent tuberculosis or without tuberculosis infection. The CDR3 is CASSPDPGLAAGEQYF. The CDR3, as DNA: TGTGCCAGTAGTCCCGATCCGGGACTAGCGGCGGGAGAGCAGTACTTC. Together with reference TRBV19 and TRBJ2-7, the CDR3 gives the full variable domain: DGGITQSPKYLFRKEGQNVTLSCEQNLNHDAMYWYRQDPGQGLRLIYYSQIVNDFQKGDIAEGYSVSREKKESFPLTVTSAQKNPTAFYLCASSPDPGLAAGEQYFGPGTRLTVT.